Below are 11 T cell receptor beta chains sequenced from a single sample in a study of T-cell reconstitution after alpha-beta-depleted transplantation in children. Unique molecular identifiers were incorporated into the prepared TCRbeta library. TCRdb fed the PCR reads into MiXCR, producing one record per CDR3 protein. The sample includes about 980,000 distinct CDR3 sequences, 25% to 35% seen only once; the top ten take roughly 28%. Material: PBMCs, mostly from graft donor cells, obtained 360 days after TCRalphabeta/CD19-depleted stem cell transplant. The receptor set was obtained from a boy in the first two years of life who had a stem cell transplant for SCID, so the T cells may come from the graft donor.

The chain recombines TRBV12-3 or TRBV12-4 with TRBJ2-5; 10 nucleotides match TRBD1. After removal of 4 bases from V and 4 bases from J, the junction contained 6 bases not matched to a gene. The CDR3 is 15 residues long. This CDR3 is CASSSWDRGGETQYF. The CDR3 coding sequence is TGTGCCAGCAGTTCCTGGGACAGGGGCGGAGAGACCCAGTACTTC.

This rearrangement joins TRBV7-3 to TRBJ2-3; D is possibly TRBD1 or TRBD2 (5 bases each). Trimming pared 3 bases from V and 4 bases from J, leaving 11 bases between. Per germline, CDR1 SGHTA and CDR2 FQGTGA. CDR3 length: 14 residues. The CDR3 region has the DNA TGTGCCAGCAGCTTGGGGGTTCCCTCAGATACGCAGTATTTT. Translating it yields CASSLGVPSDTQYF.

This clonotype occurred a few times. The rearrangement links TRBV24-1 to TRBJ2-3; 7 bases are shared with TRBD2. After removal of 9 bases from V and 8 bases from J, the junction contained 13 bases not matched to a gene. The CDR3 covers 14 residues. Germline V CDR1 and CDR2: KGHDR, SFDVKD. The CDR3 is CATGQGGSSGTQYF. CDR3 bases: TGTGCCACCGGGCAGGGAGGGTCATCTGGTACGCAGTATTTT.

The chain combines TRBV4-2 with TRBJ2-7, with D perhaps given as TRBD1 or TRBD2 (5 bases each). This CDR3 comprises 17 residues. The germline gives CDR1 LGHNA, CDR2 YNFKEQ. V lost 1 base and J 4 bases, leaving 20 bases between the germline ends. The CDR3 nucleotides are TGTGCCAGCAGCCAAGCAACCCCGTCAGGGTGGGGGTACGAGCAGTACTTC. Translation gives CASSQATPSGWGYEQYF.

This clonotype was observed a handful of times. The rearrangement uses TRBV4-3 and TRBJ1-1; a possible D gene is TRBD1 (6 bases). This CDR3 has 16 residues. From germline, CDR1 is LGHNA and CDR2 YSLEER. Trimming removed 0 bases at V and 3 bases at J, with 14 bases between. CDR3 bases: TGCGCCAGCAGCCAAGAGAATCCGGGACAAGACACTGAAGCTTTCTTT. This gives the protein CASSQENPGQDTEAFF.

The sample holds one count of this clonotype. CDR3 loop: CASSQQGAPGNTIYF. Written as DNA, the CDR3 is TGTGCCAGCAGCCAACAGGGGGCCCCTGGAAACACCATATATTTT. The V call is TRBV6-1, the J call TRBJ1-3; TRBD1 agrees at 9 bases. The CDR3 sequence is 15 residues long. Trimming took 6 bases from V and 2 from J; bases not matched to a gene: 5. Per germline, CDR1 MNHNS and CDR2 SASEGT.

The rearrangement uses TRBV7-3 and TRBJ2-3, with TRBD2 identical over 12 bases. Losses at the gene ends were 5 bases for V and 8 bases for J; bases not matched to a gene: 5. This CDR3 comprises 14 residues. Germline CDR1 is SGHTA and CDR2 is FQGTGA. This chain's CDR3 is CASSPTSGGTTQYF. The CDR3 DNA sequence: TGTGCCAGCAGCCCGACTAGCGGGGGTACTACGCAGTATTTT.

The chain combines TRBV4-3 with TRBJ2-5; 10 nucleotides agree with TRBD2. The junction had 5 bases not matched to a gene; V was cut back by 4 bases and J by 3 bases. Per the germline V gene, CDR1 is LGHNA and CDR2 is YSLEER. The CDR3 contains 15 residues. The CDR3 nucleotides are TGCGCCAGCAGCCCGTATAGCGGGGGGAAAGAGACCCAGTACTTC. Translating gives CASSPYSGGKETQYF.

This clonotype was seen more than once but under ten times. The chain recombines TRBV20-1 with TRBJ2-3; 8 bases align to TRBD2. The length of the CDR3 is 14 residues. Trimming took 3 bases from V and 4 from J; bases not matched to a gene: 6. Germline V gene sequence: CDR1 DFQATT, CDR2 SNEGSKA (reference sequence). The CDR3 region is CSARFLRGADTQYF. CDR3 DNA: TGCAGTGCTAGGTTTCTGCGGGGGGCAGATACGCAGTATTTT.

The chain uses TRBV11-2 and TRBJ2-1, with 10 bases that match TRBD2. CDR1 and CDR2 (germline): SGHAT, FQNNGV. This CDR3 spans 15 amino acids. The V gene end was trimmed by 3 bases and the J gene end by 6 bases; junction bases not matched to a gene: 5. The CDR3 nucleotides are TGTGCCAGCAGCTTTCTTAGCGGGGGGTCCAATGAGCAGTTCTTC. This gives the protein CASSFLSGGSNEQFF.

The V and J genes are TRBV6-5 and TRBJ1-3, with D possibly matching TRBD1 (5 bases). V lost 0 bases and J lost 4, with 7 bases in between. Germline loops: CDR1 MNHEY, CDR2 SVGAGI. The CDR3 is made up of 14 amino acids. This CDR3 reads CASSYSGAGNTIYF. DNA of the CDR3: TGTGCCAGCAGTTACTCAGGGGCGGGAAACACCATATATTTT.